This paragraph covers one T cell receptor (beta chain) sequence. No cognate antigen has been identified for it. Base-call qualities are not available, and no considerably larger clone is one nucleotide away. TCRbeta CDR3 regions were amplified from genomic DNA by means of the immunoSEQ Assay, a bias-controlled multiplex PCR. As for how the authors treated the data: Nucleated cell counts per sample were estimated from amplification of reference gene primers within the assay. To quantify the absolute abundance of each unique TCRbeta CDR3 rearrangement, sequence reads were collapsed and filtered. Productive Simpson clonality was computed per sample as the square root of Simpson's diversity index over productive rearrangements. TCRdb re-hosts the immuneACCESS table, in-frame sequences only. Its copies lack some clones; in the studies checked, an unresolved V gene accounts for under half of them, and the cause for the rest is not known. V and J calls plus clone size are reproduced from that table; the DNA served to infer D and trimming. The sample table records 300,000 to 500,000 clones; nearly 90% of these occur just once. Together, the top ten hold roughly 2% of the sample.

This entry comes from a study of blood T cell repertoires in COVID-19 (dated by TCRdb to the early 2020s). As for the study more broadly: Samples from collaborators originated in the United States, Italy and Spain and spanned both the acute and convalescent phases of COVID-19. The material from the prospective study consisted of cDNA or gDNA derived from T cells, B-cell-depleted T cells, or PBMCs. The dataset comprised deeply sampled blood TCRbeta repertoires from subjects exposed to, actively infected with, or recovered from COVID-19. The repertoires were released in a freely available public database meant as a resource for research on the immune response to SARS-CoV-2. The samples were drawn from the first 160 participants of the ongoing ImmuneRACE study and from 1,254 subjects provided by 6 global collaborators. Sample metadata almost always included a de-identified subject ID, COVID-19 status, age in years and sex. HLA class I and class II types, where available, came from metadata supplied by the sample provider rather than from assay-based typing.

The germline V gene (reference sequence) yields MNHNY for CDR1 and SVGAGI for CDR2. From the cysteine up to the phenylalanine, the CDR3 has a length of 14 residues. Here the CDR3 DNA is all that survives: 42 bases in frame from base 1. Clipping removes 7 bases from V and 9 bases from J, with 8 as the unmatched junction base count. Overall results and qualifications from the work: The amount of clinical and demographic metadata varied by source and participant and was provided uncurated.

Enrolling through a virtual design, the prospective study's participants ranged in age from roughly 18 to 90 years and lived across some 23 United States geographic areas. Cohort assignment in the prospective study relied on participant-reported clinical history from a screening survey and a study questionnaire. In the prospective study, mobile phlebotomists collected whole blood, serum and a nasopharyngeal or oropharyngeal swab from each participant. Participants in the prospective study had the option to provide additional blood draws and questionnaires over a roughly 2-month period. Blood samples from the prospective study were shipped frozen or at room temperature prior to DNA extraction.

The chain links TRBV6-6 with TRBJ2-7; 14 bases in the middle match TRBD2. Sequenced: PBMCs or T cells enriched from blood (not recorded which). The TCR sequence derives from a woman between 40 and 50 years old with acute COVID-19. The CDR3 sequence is CASTAGTSGGPQYF. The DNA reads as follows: TGTGCCAGCACAGCGGGGACTAGCGGGGGCCCGCAGTACTTC.